This entry is about one TCR beta chain. With 4 bases removed from V and 10 bases from J, the gap between germline ends came to 13 bases. The CDR3 has 12 residues. Germline loops: CDR1 SGDLS, CDR2 YYNGEE. This record comes from a study of blood T cell repertoires in COVID-19. Per the study methods: It was from reference gene primer amplification that nucleated cell counts were estimated. Clones were sequenced by immunoSEQ multiplex PCR, and TCRdb holds only the in-frame ones, with some missing. D and trimming were read from the DNA, whereas the V and J calls and clone size are those reported in that table. This table holds about 250,000 clones, around nine tenths found once.

The sequence was obtained from a man aged 18 to 30 with active or convalescent COVID-19. The V gene is TRBV9, the J gene TRBJ2-3; D perhaps matches TRBD2 (6 bases). The sequencing input was peripheral blood. The DNA of the CDR3 is TGTGCCAGCAGCCCCCCTAGCGATGCGCAGTATTTT. Protein: CASSPPSDAQYF.